The 32 T cell receptor beta chains reported below all come from one sample, sequenced in a study of T cell responses to AZD1222 COVID-19 vaccine. Clones were read by immunoSEQ multiplex PCR, and TCRdb kept only the in-frame ones, dropping some. Of around 160,000 clones in the sample, roughly 92% were seen once. The input for sequencing was peripheral blood, taken 28 days after the second AZD1222 dose. Receptor source: an adult who received the AZD1222 COVID-19 vaccine.

This rearrangement joins TRBV7-9 to TRBJ1-2, with TRBD1 matching 9 bases. Germline trimming cut 1 base from V and 6 bases from J; bases unmatched to any gene: 9. Germline values: CDR1 SEHNR, CDR2 FQNEAQ (reference sequence). This CDR3 is built from 16 residues. DNA for the CDR3: TGTGCCAGCAGCTTAGACCTGGTAGGACAGGGGAATGGCTACACCTTC. Amino acid sequence: CASSLDLVGQGNGYTF.

The rearrangement joins TRBV4-1 to TRBJ2-5; the D call may be TRBD1 or TRBD2 (5 bases each). CDR1 and CDR2 (germline): MGHRA, YSYEKL. V lost 1 base, J lost 5 bases, and 14 bases lay in between. This CDR3 is 15 amino acids long. CDR3 sequence (DNA): TGCGCCAGCAGCCAAGTGGACTCGGCAGGGGAGACCCAGTACTTC. Amino acid sequence: CASSQVDSAGETQYF.

The chain employs TRBV7-7 and TRBJ2-2; TRBD2 matches at 9 bases. The CDR3 extends over 18 amino acids. V gave up 1 base and J gave up 5 bases; unmatched junction bases: 11. Per the germline V gene, CDR1 is SSHAT and CDR2 is FNYEAQ (reference sequence). The CDR3: CASSLVSGLAGLTGELFF. In DNA, the CDR3 is TGTGCCAGCAGCTTAGTGTCAGGGCTAGCGGGATTAACCGGGGAGCTGTTTTTT. The variable domain in full, with the rest retrieved from reference TRBV7-7 and TRBJ2-2, is GAGVSQSPRYKVTKRGQDVTLRCDPISSHATLYWYQQALGQGPEFLTYFNYEAQPDKSGLPSDRFSAERPEGSISTLTIQRTEQRDSAMYRCASSLVSGLAGLTGELFFGEGSRLTVL.

This clone has more than one count but fewer than ten. The chain recombines TRBV6-6 with TRBJ2-7; tentative D call: TRBD2 (5 bases). The V end lost 2 bases, the J end lost 3 bases, and 14 bases lay between the germline ends. Per germline, CDR1 MNHNY and CDR2 SVGAGI (reference sequence). This CDR3 comprises 15 residues. In nucleotides, the CDR3 is TGTGCCAGCAGTTACCGTCTAGCCAATTTCTACGAGCAGTACTTC. This encodes CASSYRLANFYEQYF.

The chain combines TRBV3-1 (or the pseudogene TRBV3-2) with TRBJ1-1; 10 positions match TRBD1. The germline V gene encodes CDR1 LGHDT and CDR2 YNNKEL (reference sequence). CDR3 length equals 16 residues. J was trimmed by 5 bases and V by 4 bases; bases with no gene match: 10. The CDR3 here is CASSPRTGGWGTEAFF. CDR3 in DNA: TGTGCCAGCAGCCCCCGGACAGGGGGGTGGGGGACTGAAGCTTTCTTT.

The DNA for the CDR3 is TGTGCCAGCAGCCGGGACAGGGTTTACGAGCAGTACTTC. As protein: CASSRDRVYEQYF. V is TRBV2 and J is TRBJ2-7; 9 positions match TRBD1. Trimming removed 6 bases from V and 4 bases from J; junction bases left unmatched: 4. CDR1 is SNHLY and CDR2 is FYNNEI in the germline V gene. The CDR3 has 13 amino acids.

The chain is built from TRBV11-2 and TRBJ1-5, with 8 positions matching TRBD1. With V trimmed by 10 bases and J by 4 bases, 9 bases remained unmatched. Germline values: CDR1 SGHAT, CDR2 FQNNGV. There are 14 residues in the CDR3. In nucleotides, the CDR3 is TGTGCCAATCGCGACAGGGGCAATAATCAGCCCCAGCATTTT. Its translation: CANRDRGNNQPQHF.

For the CDR3, the DNA is TGCGCCAGCAGCCAAGATCAGGGAAGGACTGAAGCTTTCTTT. Translation: CASSQDQGRTEAFF. This chain links TRBV4-1 with TRBJ1-1; D possibly corresponds to TRBD1 (5 bases). This CDR3 is built from 14 residues. Germline lookup yields CDR1 MGHRA and CDR2 YSYEKL. V was cut by 0 bases and J by 5 bases, with 10 bases left in between.

This clone was seen just once. One end of the junction is discordant with germline, which a read error may explain. This chain joins TRBV18 and TRBJ2-7; TRBD2 is a possible D gene (5 bases). The CDR3 runs 14 residues. Germline V gene data show CDR1 as KGHSH and CDR2 as LQKENI. Here the CDR3 reads CASSPVRGSSEQYF. Written as DNA, the CDR3 is TGTGCCAGCTCACCAGTTAGAGGGTCCTCCGAGCAGTACTTC.

This sequence joins TRBV28 and TRBJ2-3; D might be TRBD2 (6 bases). This CDR3 contains 15 residues. Trimming left V 6 bases short and J 0 bases short, with 13 bases between. Germline V gene sequence: CDR1 MDHEN, CDR2 SYDVKM. The CDR3 DNA reads as TGTGCCAGCAGCCCCGGGACTCTAAGCACAGATACGCAGTATTTT. It translates to CASSPGTLSTDTQYF.

V and J are TRBV4-3 and TRBJ2-7, with D possibly TRBD2 on 6 matching bases. Germline V gene data show CDR1 as LGHNA and CDR2 as YSLEER. V was shortened by 3 bases and J by 5 bases, with 14 bases between the two germline ends. CDR3 length equals 14 residues. In DNA form, the CDR3 reads TGCGCCAGCAGCCACGGCCAGGGAGGCAACGAGCAGTACTTC. Protein: CASSHGQGGNEQYF.

This chain joins TRBV7-9 and TRBJ1-3; TRBD1 agrees at 11 bases. There are 17 residues in the CDR3. V lost 3 bases, J lost 2 bases, and 6 bases stayed unmatched. CDR1 is SEHNR, CDR2 FQNEAQ, per germline (reference sequence). CDR3 residues: CASSLLGTGGTGNTIYF. CDR3 nucleotides: TGTGCCAGCAGCTTGTTGGGGACAGGGGGAACTGGAAACACCATATATTTT.

The chain couples TRBV5-6 to TRBJ2-7; D is possibly TRBD1 (5 bases). Trimming took 6 bases from V and 2 from J, leaving 12 bases between them. The CDR3 totals 13 residues. From germline, CDR1 is SGHDT and CDR2 YYEEEE. This chain's CDR3 is CASMLTDTYEQYF. The CDR3, as DNA: TGTGCCAGCATGTTGACGGACACCTACGAGCAGTACTTC.

The J gene is TRBJ2-7, the V gene TRBV7-9; D remains ambiguous. Trimming took off 3 bases at V and 6 bases at J, with 9 bases between the two ends. The CDR3 consists of 12 residues. Germline CDR1 and CDR2: SEHNR and FQNEAQ (reference sequence). The CDR3 loop reads CASSLLPGEQYF. The CDR3 coding sequence is TGTGCCAGCAGCTTGCTCCCGGGCGAGCAGTACTTC.

The rearrangement uses TRBV6-1 and TRBJ2-5; TRBD2 is a possible D gene (7 bases). The CDR3 length is 16 residues. Germline assignment: CDR1 MNHNS and CDR2 SASEGT. V lost 1 base to trimming and J lost 4 bases, with 16 bases between them. The CDR3 here is CASSEEAAGEGETQYF. The DNA of the CDR3 is TGTGCCAGCAGTGAAGAGGCGGCAGGGGAGGGAGAGACCCAGTACTTC.

The rearrangement links TRBV6-5 to TRBJ2-5, with unresolved D. Germline V gene sequence: CDR1 MNHEY, CDR2 SVGAGI. The CDR3 runs 14 residues. V was cut by 4 bases and J by 5 bases, with 14 bases left in between. In DNA, the CDR3 is TGTGCCAGCAGTTCCGCGGCCCTAGGGGAGACCCAGTACTTC. This sequence encodes CASSSAALGETQYF.

The chain joins TRBV4-3 to TRBJ1-1; D call uncertain. The CDR3 has 16 residues. Trimming pared 4 bases from V and 1 base from J, leaving 16 bases between. Germline CDR1 reads LGHNA; CDR2 reads YSLEER. The CDR3: CASSPLLWLKNTEAFF. DNA for the CDR3: TGCGCCAGCAGCCCGCTTTTATGGCTGAAGAACACTGAAGCTTTCTTT.

The chain has TRBV2 and TRBJ2-3; possibly TRBD2 for D (5 bases). This CDR3 spans 12 amino acids. The germline V and J ends were trimmed by 4 bases and 8 bases, with 10 bases remaining between them. CDR1 and CDR2 (germline): SNHLY, FYNNEI. CDR3 nucleotides: TGTGCCAGCAGTGCCGCGAGGGTTACGCAGTATTTT. Protein sequence: CASSAARVTQYF. The variable domain in full, with the rest retrieved from reference TRBV2 and TRBJ2-3, is EPEVTQTPSHQVTQMGQEVILRCVPISNHLYFYWYRQILGQKVEFLVSFYNNEISEKSEIFDDQFSVERPDGSNFTLKIRSTKLEDSAMYFCASSAARVTQYFGPGTRLTVL.

This chain's CDR3 is CASSRRTHSNQPQHF. The DNA of the CDR3 is TGTGCCAGCAGCCGGAGGACTCATAGCAATCAGCCCCAGCATTTT. V gene TRBV2 combines with J gene TRBJ1-5; D is unresolved. CDR3 length: 15 amino acids. The V end was cut by 6 bases, the J end by 0 bases, with 12 bases between. Germline V gene sequence: CDR1 SNHLY, CDR2 FYNNEI. Based on the CDR3 plus reference TRBV2 and TRBJ1-5, the full variable domain is EPEVTQTPSHQVTQMGQEVILRCVPISNHLYFYWYRQILGQKVEFLVSFYNNEISEKSEIFDDQFSVERPDGSNFTLKIRSTKLEDSAMYFCASSRRTHSNQPQHFGDGTRLSIL.

This clone was seen only once. J is TRBJ1-4 and V is TRBV18, with D unresolved. The CDR3 extends over 16 amino acids. Germline CDR1 reads KGHSH; CDR2 reads LQKENI. V was trimmed by 5 bases and J by 0 bases, leaving 13 bases between them. CDR3 in amino acids: CASSAHRASTNEKLFF. CDR3 DNA: TGTGCCAGCTCAGCCCACCGGGCCTCAACTAATGAAAAACTGTTTTTT.

This chain joins TRBV3-1 (or the pseudogene TRBV3-2) and TRBJ2-3; weak D call: TRBD2 (5 bases). With 1 base removed from V and 2 bases from J, the gap between germline ends came to 10 bases. Germline CDR1 is LGHDT and CDR2 is YNNKEL (reference sequence). The CDR3 consists of 15 residues. In DNA form, the CDR3 reads TGTGCCAGCAGCCAAGTAGGAGCGGTCACAGATACGCAGTATTTT. This codes for CASSQVGAVTDTQYF.

The rearrangement links TRBV5-6 to TRBJ1-2; D is unresolved. The V end was cut by 4 bases, the J end by 4 bases, with 14 bases between. Germline CDR1 and CDR2: SGHDT and YYEEEE. This CDR3 spans 14 amino acids. CDR3 bases: TGTGCCAGCAGCGAGTTGGGGTTGGGCTATGGCTACACCTTC. Amino acid sequence: CASSELGLGYGYTF.

The chain carries TRBV6-5 and TRBJ1-1, with 9 bases fitting TRBD1. CDR3 length: 15 residues. With 2 bases clipped from V and 0 bases from J, the junction kept 1 base outside the gene matches. Germline V CDR1 and CDR2: MNHEY, SVGAGI. CDR3: CASSYRTGVNTEAFF. The CDR3 nucleotides are TGTGCCAGCAGTTACCGGACAGGGGTGAACACTGAAGCTTTCTTT.

This chain uses TRBV18 with TRBJ1-1; 9 positions agree with TRBD1. J lost 0 bases, V lost 2 bases, and 4 bases had no gene match. This CDR3 contains 16 residues. CDR1 and CDR2 from the germline V gene are KGHSH and LQKENI. The CDR3 nucleotides read TGTGCCAGCTCACCAGGAACAGGGGGCATGAACACTGAAGCTTTCTTT. Encoded protein: CASSPGTGGMNTEAFF.

The chain employs TRBV10-1 and TRBJ1-1, with 7 bases lining up with TRBD1. Trimming took 6 bases from V and 4 from J; bases not matched to a gene: 8. Per germline, CDR1 WNHNN and CDR2 SYGVQD (reference sequence). The CDR3 is 14 amino acids. CDR3 loop: CASRETGSGTEAFF. The CDR3 region has the DNA TGCGCCAGCAGGGAGACAGGGTCGGGCACTGAAGCTTTCTTT.

The chain combines TRBV7-9 with TRBJ1-2, with no clear D. Germline values: CDR1 SEHNR, CDR2 FQNEAQ (reference sequence). Trimming took off 10 bases at V and 5 bases at J, with 11 bases between the two ends. This CDR3 region has 11 residues. The CDR3 region is CAITSFYGYTF. The CDR3 DNA reads as TGTGCCATCACAAGTTTTTATGGCTACACCTTC.

The chain uses TRBV5-6 and TRBJ1-1; possibly TRBD1 for D (5 bases). This CDR3 contains 16 residues. The germline V gene encodes CDR1 SGHDT and CDR2 YYEEEE. Trimming took off 0 bases at V and 0 bases at J, with 12 bases between the two ends. As DNA, the CDR3 is TGTGCCAGCAGCTTGGAGGTGGGGCAGGTGAACACTGAAGCTTTCTTT. Translation gives CASSLEVGQVNTEAFF.

The rearrangement joins TRBV7-2 to TRBJ1-1; D call uncertain. This CDR3 has 13 amino acids. Trimming cost V 3 bases and J 11 bases, with 16 bases left between them. Germline V lookup: CDR1 SGHTA, CDR2 FQGNSA. The CDR3 nucleotides read TGTGCCAGCAGCTTTAATGTGAGGGAGCTGGCTTTCTTT. Its translation: CASSFNVRELAFF.

The chain is built from TRBV18 and TRBJ1-3; maybe TRBD1 (6 bases). CDR1 and CDR2 from the germline V gene are KGHSH and LQKENI. This CDR3 is built from 18 residues. Deletions cut 2 bases from V and 2 bases from J, with 19 bases between. The CDR3, as DNA: TGTGCCAGCTCACCAATTCTGACAACCGGGACAACTGGAAACACCATATATTTT. Protein sequence: CASSPILTTGTTGNTIYF. Complete variable domain (other parts from reference TRBV18 and TRBJ1-3): NAGVMQNPRHLVRRRGQEARLRCSPMKGHSHVYWYRQLPEEGLKFMVYLQKENIIDESGMPKERFSAEFPKEGPSILRIQQVVRGDSAAYFCASSPILTTGTTGNTIYFGEGSWLTVV.

The V call is TRBV6-2 or TRBV6-3, the J call TRBJ2-7; 13 bases fit TRBD2. This CDR3 has 15 residues. Losses at the gene ends were 6 bases for V and 2 bases for J; bases not matched to a gene: 4. CDR1 is MNHEY, CDR2 SVGEGT, per germline. The CDR3 sequence: CASSSGLAGTYEQYF. CDR3 DNA: TGTGCCAGCAGCTCGGGACTAGCGGGAACCTACGAGCAGTACTTC.

V is TRBV6-6 and J is TRBJ1-4; D perhaps matches TRBD1 (5 bases). The CDR3 runs 14 residues. Trimming stripped 6 bases from V and 3 bases from J, with 11 bases between. Germline CDR1 is MNHNY and CDR2 is SVGAGI (reference sequence). This chain's CDR3 is CASRSPGANEKLFF. Here the CDR3 DNA reads TGTGCCAGCAGGTCCCCGGGGGCTAATGAAAAACTGTTTTTT.

The chain's CDR3 is CASSRQNQPQHF. The CDR3 region has the DNA TGTGCCAGCAGCCGACAAAATCAGCCCCAGCATTTT. V gene TRBV28 combines with J gene TRBJ1-5; D remains unclear. V gave up 6 bases and J gave up 4 bases, with 7 bases separating them. CDR3 size: 12 residues. Germline CDR1 and CDR2: MDHEN and SYDVKM.